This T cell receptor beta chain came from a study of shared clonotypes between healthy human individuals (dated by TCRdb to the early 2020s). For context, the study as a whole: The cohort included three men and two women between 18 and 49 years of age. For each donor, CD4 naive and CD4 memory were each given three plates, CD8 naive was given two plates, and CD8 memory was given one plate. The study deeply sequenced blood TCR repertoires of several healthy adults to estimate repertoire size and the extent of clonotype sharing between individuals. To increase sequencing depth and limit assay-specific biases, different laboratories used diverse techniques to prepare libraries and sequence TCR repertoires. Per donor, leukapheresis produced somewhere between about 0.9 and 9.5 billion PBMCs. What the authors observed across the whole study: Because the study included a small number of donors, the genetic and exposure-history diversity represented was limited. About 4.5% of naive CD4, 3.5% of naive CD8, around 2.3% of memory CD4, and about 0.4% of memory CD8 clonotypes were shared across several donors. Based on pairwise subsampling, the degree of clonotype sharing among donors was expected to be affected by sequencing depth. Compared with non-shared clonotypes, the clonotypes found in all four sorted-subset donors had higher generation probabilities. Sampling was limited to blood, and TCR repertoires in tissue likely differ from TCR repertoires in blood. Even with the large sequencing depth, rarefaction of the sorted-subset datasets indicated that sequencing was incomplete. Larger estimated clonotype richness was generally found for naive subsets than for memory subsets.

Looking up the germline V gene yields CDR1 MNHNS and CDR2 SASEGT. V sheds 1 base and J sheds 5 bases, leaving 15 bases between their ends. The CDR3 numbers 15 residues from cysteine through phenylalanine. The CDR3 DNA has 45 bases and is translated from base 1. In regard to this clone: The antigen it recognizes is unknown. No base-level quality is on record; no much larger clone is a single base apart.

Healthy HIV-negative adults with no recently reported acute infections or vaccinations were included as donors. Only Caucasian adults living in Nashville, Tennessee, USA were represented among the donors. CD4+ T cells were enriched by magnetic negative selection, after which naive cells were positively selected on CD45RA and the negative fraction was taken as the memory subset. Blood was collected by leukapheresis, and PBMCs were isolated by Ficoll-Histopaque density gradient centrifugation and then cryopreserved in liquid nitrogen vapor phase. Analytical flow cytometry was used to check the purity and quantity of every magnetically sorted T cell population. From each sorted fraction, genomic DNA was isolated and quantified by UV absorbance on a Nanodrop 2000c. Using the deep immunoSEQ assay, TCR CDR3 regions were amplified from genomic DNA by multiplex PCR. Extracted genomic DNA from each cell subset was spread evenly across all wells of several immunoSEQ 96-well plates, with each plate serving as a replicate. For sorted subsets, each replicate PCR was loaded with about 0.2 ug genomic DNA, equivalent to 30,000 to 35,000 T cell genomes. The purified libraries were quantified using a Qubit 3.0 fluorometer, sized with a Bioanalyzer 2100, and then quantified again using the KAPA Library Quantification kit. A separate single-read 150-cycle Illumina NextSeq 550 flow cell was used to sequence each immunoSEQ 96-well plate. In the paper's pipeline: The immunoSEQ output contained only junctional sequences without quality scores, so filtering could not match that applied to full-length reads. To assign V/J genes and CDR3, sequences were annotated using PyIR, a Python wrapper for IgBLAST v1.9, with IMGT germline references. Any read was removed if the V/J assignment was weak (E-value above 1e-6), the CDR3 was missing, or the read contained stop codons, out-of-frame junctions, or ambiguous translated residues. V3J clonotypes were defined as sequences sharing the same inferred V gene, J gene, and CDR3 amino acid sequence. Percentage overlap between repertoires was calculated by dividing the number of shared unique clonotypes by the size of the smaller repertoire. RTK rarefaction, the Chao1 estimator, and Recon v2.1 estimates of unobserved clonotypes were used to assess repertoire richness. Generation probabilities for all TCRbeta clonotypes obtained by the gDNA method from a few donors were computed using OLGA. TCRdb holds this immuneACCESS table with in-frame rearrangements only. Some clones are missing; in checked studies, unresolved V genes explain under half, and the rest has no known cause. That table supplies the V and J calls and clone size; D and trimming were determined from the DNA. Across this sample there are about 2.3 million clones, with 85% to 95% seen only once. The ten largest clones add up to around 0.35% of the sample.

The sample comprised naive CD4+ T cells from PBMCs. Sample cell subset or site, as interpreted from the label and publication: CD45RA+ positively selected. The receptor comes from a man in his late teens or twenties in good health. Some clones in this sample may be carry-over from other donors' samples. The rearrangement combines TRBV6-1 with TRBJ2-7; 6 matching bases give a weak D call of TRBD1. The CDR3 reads CASSEGKNRVHEQYF. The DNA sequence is TGTGCCAGCAGTGAAGGGAAAAACAGGGTCCACGAGCAGTACTTC.